This paragraph covers one T cell receptor beta chain sequence. The data were obtained in a study of Ad26.COV2.S vaccination and SARS-CoV-2 variants. Overall study: Into the muscle, Ad26.COV2.S was dosed once or twice, 56 days apart.

Generated by immunoSEQ multiplex PCR, the TCRdb table keeps only in-frame clones and is missing some. In the table there are 380,000 or so clones, around 89% of which are singletons. The CDR3 contains 14 residues. CDR1 is LGHNA, CDR2 YSLEER, per germline. Trimming shortened V by 7 bases and J by 1 base, and 10 bases separated the two germline ends. Treatment reported: approximately 18 received Ad26.COV2.S at low or high dose, single or two shots; about 5 received placebo; per-sample allocation not given. Day 63 following the first vaccine or placebo injection was when the samples were taken. An Ad26 vector was used to express Wuhan-strain SARS-CoV-2 spike as the vaccine.

This clonotype was sampled from a person between 18 and 65 years old who received the Ad26.COV2.S COVID-19 vaccine or a placebo. The chain has TRBV4-3 and TRBJ1-4, with D possibly being TRBD1 (5 bases). The specimen was peripheral blood, collected in a trial of Ad26.COV2.S vaccine versus placebo. Here the CDR3 reads CASTDDRTNEKLFF. The CDR3 DNA reads as TGCGCCAGCACCGACGACAGAACTAATGAAAAACTGTTTTTT.